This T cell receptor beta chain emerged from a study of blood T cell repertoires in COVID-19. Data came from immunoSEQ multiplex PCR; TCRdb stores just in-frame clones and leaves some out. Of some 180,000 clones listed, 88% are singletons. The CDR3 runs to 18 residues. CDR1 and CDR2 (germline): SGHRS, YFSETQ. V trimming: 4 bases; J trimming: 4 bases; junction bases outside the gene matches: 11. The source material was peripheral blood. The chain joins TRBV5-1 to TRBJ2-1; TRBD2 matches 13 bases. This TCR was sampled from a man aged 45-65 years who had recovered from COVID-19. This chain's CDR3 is CASSLGLAGDRKYNEQFF. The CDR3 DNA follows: TGCGCCAGCAGCCTCGGACTAGCGGGGGACCGCAAGTACAATGAGCAGTTCTTC.